The 28 T cell receptor beta chains in this list originate from one sample, sequenced in a study of shared clonotypes between healthy human individuals. Repertoires were generated with immunoSEQ multiplex PCR, while TCRdb's copy carries only in-frame clones and drops some. The repertoire holds about a million clones, with roughly 75% as singletons. Specimen: memory CD4+ T cells sorted from blood. Subset here: CD45RA-negative fraction. These receptors were collected from a man between 18 and 29 years old in good health.

Only a few counts were recorded for this clone. The rearrangement joins TRBV28 to TRBJ2-3; 15 bases fit TRBD2. The CDR3 length is 17 residues. Germline-derived CDR1 and CDR2 are MDHEN and SYDVKM. After removal of 5 bases from V and 9 bases from J, the junction contained 12 bases not matched to a gene. The CDR3 DNA reads as TGTGCCAGCAGTAGACGGGGACTAGCGGGGGGTAGTTCGACGCAGTATTTT. Its protein is CASSRRGLAGGSSTQYF.

This clone occurred once. This chain joins TRBV5-6 and TRBJ1-2; TRBD1 agrees at 9 bases. CDR3 length: 14 residues. Losses at the gene ends were 4 bases for V and 2 bases for J; bases not matched to a gene: 3. CDR1 and CDR2 (germline): SGHDT, YYEEEE. CDR3 nucleotides: TGTGCCAGCAGCCGGGACAGGGAAAACTATGGCTACACCTTC. Translating it yields CASSRDRENYGYTF.

This chain joins TRBV11-2 and TRBJ2-1, with no clear D. V was trimmed by 2 bases and J by 0 bases, leaving 8 bases between them. Germline V gene data show CDR1 as SGHAT and CDR2 as FQNNGV. This CDR3 has 15 residues. The CDR3 is CASSLTDRSYNEQFF. The CDR3 DNA sequence: TGTGCCAGCAGCTTAACGGATCGCTCCTACAATGAGCAGTTCTTC.

The V call is TRBV2, the J call TRBJ2-1; 8 nucleotides agree with TRBD2. V gave up 6 bases and J gave up 10 bases; unmatched junction bases: 5. CDR3 length: 12 amino acids. Germline V gene lookup returns CDR1 SNHLY and CDR2 FYNNEI. DNA for the CDR3: TGTGCCAGCAGGTTAGCGGGAAAGGAGCAGTTCTTC. Translating it yields CASRLAGKEQFF.

The chain carries TRBV2 and TRBJ1-2; D possibly corresponds to TRBD1 (6 bases). The CDR3 covers 15 residues. Deletions cut 7 bases from V and 4 bases from J, with 19 bases between. CDR1 and CDR2 (germline): SNHLY, FYNNEI. The CDR3 DNA reads TGTGCCAGCACCGCATCAACAGGGAGGGCCTATGGCTACACCTTC. It specifies CASTASTGRAYGYTF.

The chain combines TRBV5-1 with TRBJ1-1; D remains ambiguous. The V gene's germline CDR1 is SGHRS and CDR2 YFSETQ. The CDR3 sequence is 12 residues long. Trimming shortened V by 1 base and J by 6 bases, and 7 bases separated the two germline ends. The CDR3 nucleotides read TGCGCCAGCAGCTTGCCAACCGCTGAAGCTTTCTTT. Its translation is CASSLPTAEAFF.

This chain uses TRBV6-5 with TRBJ2-2, with D unclear. Trimming shortened V by 6 bases and J by 1 base, and 12 bases separated the two germline ends. Germline assignment: CDR1 MNHEY and CDR2 SVGAGI. The length of the CDR3 is 15 residues. CDR3 nucleotides: TGTGCCAGCAGGGACCTCCAAATGAACACCGGGGAGCTGTTTTTT. Protein sequence: CASRDLQMNTGELFF.

This clone showed up just a few times. V usage is TRBV11-3 and J usage is TRBJ2-1, with TRBD2 matching over 13 bases. Unmatched junction bases numbered 6, after V lost 3 bases and J lost 1 base. The CDR3 spans 18 residues. From germline, CDR1 is SGHNT and CDR2 YENEEA. CDR3 protein: CASSFTGLAGRSYNEQFF. Here the CDR3 DNA reads TGTGCCAGCAGCTTCACGGGACTAGCGGGAAGGTCCTACAATGAGCAGTTCTTC.

The chain employs TRBV6-5 and TRBJ2-7; D is undetermined. The CDR3 loop spans 13 amino acids. CDR1 and CDR2 from the germline V gene are MNHEY and SVGAGI. Trimming removed 6 bases from V and 1 base from J, with 10 bases in between. The CDR3 DNA is TGTGCCAGCAGACCGGACGAGTCCTACGAGCAGTACTTC. It yields the protein CASRPDESYEQYF.

This clone turned up a few times. The chain recombines TRBV18 with TRBJ2-1; 7 nucleotides line up with TRBD1. CDR3 length: 15 amino acids. Germline CDR1 reads KGHSH; CDR2 reads LQKENI. Trimming cost V 0 bases and J 6 bases; bases outside gene matches: 5. DNA of the CDR3: TGTGCCAGCTCACCACCGGACAGGTTCATCAATGAGCAGTTCTTC. This sequence encodes CASSPPDRFINEQFF.

The sample holds one count of this clone. V is TRBV4-1 and J is TRBJ1-4, with no clear D. Trimming removed 6 bases from V and 2 bases from J, with 10 bases in between. Looked up from germline, CDR1 is MGHRA and CDR2 is YSYEKL. The CDR3 length is 14 residues. CDR3 in amino acids: CASRPPGTNEKLFF. Written as DNA, the CDR3 is TGCGCCAGCAGGCCTCCCGGGACTAATGAAAAACTGTTTTTT.

The rearrangement links TRBV6-6 to TRBJ2-7; TRBD1 matches 10 bases. The CDR3 totals 13 residues. Germline assignment: CDR1 MNHNY and CDR2 SVGAGI (reference sequence). V was pared by 10 bases and J by 6 bases, with 9 bases of the junction left unmatched. CDR3 sequence: CATRDRGVGEQYF. The CDR3 nucleotides read TGTGCCACCCGGGACAGGGGAGTAGGCGAGCAGTACTTC.

V and J are TRBV2 and TRBJ1-1; 11 positions agree with TRBD1. V shed 2 bases and J 8 bases; nucleotides not matched to a gene: 4. This CDR3 spans 14 amino acids. From germline, CDR1 is SNHLY and CDR2 FYNNEI. The CDR3 DNA follows: TGTGCCAGCAGTGAACGGACAGGGGGCACCGAAGCTTTCTTT. Amino acid sequence: CASSERTGGTEAFF. Supplemented by reference TRBV2 and TRBJ1-1, the full variable domain reads EPEVTQTPSHQVTQMGQEVILRCVPISNHLYFYWYRQILGQKVEFLVSFYNNEISEKSEIFDDQFSVERPDGSNFTLKIRSTKLEDSAMYFCASSERTGGTEAFFGQGTRLTVV.

The chain uses TRBV6-5 and TRBJ1-2, with TRBD1 identical over 7 bases. This CDR3 has 14 residues. Germline values: CDR1 MNHEY, CDR2 SVGAGI. J was trimmed by 5 bases and V by 8 bases; bases with no gene match: 11. CDR3 sequence (DNA): TGTGCCAGCTTCACCCCAGACAGGGTTTATGGCTACACCTTC. This gives the protein CASFTPDRVYGYTF.

This chain uses TRBV10-1 with TRBJ2-2; weak D call: TRBD1 (7 bases). The length of the CDR3 is 13 residues. Trimming shortened V by 8 bases and J by 6 bases, and 13 bases separated the two germline ends. Per the germline V gene, CDR1 is WNHNN and CDR2 is SYGVQD (reference sequence). The CDR3 protein is CASQLRGAGELFF. In DNA, the CDR3 is TGCGCCAGCCAACTCAGGGGGGCCGGGGAGCTGTTTTTT.

The chain combines TRBV29-1 with TRBJ1-2; 9 nucleotides line up with TRBD1. The CDR3 sequence is 14 residues long. V lost 6 bases, J lost 5 bases, and 10 bases stayed unmatched. CDR1 SQVTM and CDR2 ANQGSEA come from the germline V gene. The CDR3 DNA reads as TGCAGCGTAGCCAGACAGGGGGTTGTTTATGGCTACACCTTC. It translates to CSVARQGVVYGYTF.

This clone turned up a few times. The chain employs TRBV2 and TRBJ1-2; D is ambiguous. V dropped 3 bases and J dropped 3 bases, with 29 bases sitting between them. The CDR3 has 20 residues. CDR1 is SNHLY and CDR2 is FYNNEI in the germline V gene. The CDR3 is CASSEMNTERTLNRYYGYTF. The DNA for the CDR3 is TGTGCCAGCAGTGAGATGAATACGGAACGTACCTTAAACCGTTACTATGGCTACACCTTC. Looking up the rest from reference TRBV2 and TRBJ1-2 gives the full variable domain: EPEVTQTPSHQVTQMGQEVILRCVPISNHLYFYWYRQILGQKVEFLVSFYNNEISEKSEIFDDQFSVERPDGSNFTLKIRSTKLEDSAMYFCASSEMNTERTLNRYYGYTFGSGTRLTVV.

Comments on this clone: The same CDR3 can be traced to other DNA sequences in this sample. The CDR3 loop reads CASSGGTASGANVLTF. CDR3 nucleotide sequence: TGCGCCAGCAGTGGGGGGACAGCCTCTGGGGCCAACGTCCTGACTTTC. The genes are TRBV10-1 and TRBJ2-6, with TRBD1 identical over 7 bases. J gave up 0 bases and V 4 bases, and 3 bases lay outside the gene matches. Germline CDR1 is WNHNN and CDR2 is SYGVQD (reference sequence). The CDR3 has 16 amino acids.

In its sample, this clone was seen a few times. The chain links TRBV19 to TRBJ1-2; tentatively, D is TRBD1 (5 bases). V gave up 6 bases and J gave up 7 bases, with 18 bases separating them. The CDR3 runs 14 residues. From germline, CDR1 is LNHDA and CDR2 SQIVND (reference sequence). CDR3 protein: CASRTGTGSGGYTF. In DNA form, the CDR3 reads TGTGCCAGTAGAACCGGGACCGGGAGCGGTGGCTACACCTTC.

In its sample, this clone ranks as medium-sized. Other nucleotide sequences from this sample produce the same CDR3. This chain connects TRBV10-3 to TRBJ1-5, with D uncertain. Trimming removed 3 bases at V and 5 bases at J, with 5 bases between. The CDR3 runs to 12 residues. CDR1 is ENHRY, CDR2 SYGVKD, per germline. Written as DNA, the CDR3 is TGTGCCATCAGTGACGGGTATCAGCCCCAGCATTTT. It yields the protein CAISDGYQPQHF.

This clone came up many times. V usage is TRBV5-1 and J usage is TRBJ1-2; D gene ambiguous. The germline V gene encodes CDR1 SGHRS and CDR2 YFSETQ. V was pared by 1 base and J by 2 bases, with 9 bases between. The length of the CDR3 is 14 residues. CDR3 bases: TGCGCCAGCAGCTTGCAAACGGGAAACTATGGCTACACCTTC. This sequence encodes CASSLQTGNYGYTF.

This chain uses TRBV30 with TRBJ2-2; D gene uncertain. CDR3 size: 12 residues. The V gene's germline CDR1 is GTSNPN and CDR2 SVGIG (reference sequence). V gave up 1 base and J gave up 7 bases, with 7 bases separating them. In nucleotides, the CDR3 is TGTGCCTGGAGTGGCCGCGGCGGGGAGCTGTTTTTT. Protein: CAWSGRGGELFF.

This clone has ten or more counts. The rearrangement uses TRBV20-1 and TRBJ2-5; D is undetermined. V lost 5 bases to trimming and J lost 10 bases, with 14 bases between them. This CDR3 has 11 residues. Germline-derived CDR1 and CDR2 are DFQATT and SNEGSKA (reference sequence). The CDR3: CSADGAFGQYF. The CDR3 nucleotides are TGCAGTGCTGACGGAGCGTTCGGCCAGTACTTC.

The rearrangement uses TRBV7-3 and TRBJ2-1; TRBD2 aligns across 7 bases. The CDR3 has 12 amino acids. In germline, CDR1 is SGHTA, CDR2 FQGTGA. V shed 4 bases and J 9 bases; nucleotides not matched to a gene: 3. CDR3 residues: CASSSGGSEQFF. The CDR3 DNA reads as TGTGCCAGCAGCTCCGGGGGGAGTGAGCAGTTCTTC. Using reference TRBV7-3 and TRBJ2-1 for the parts outside the CDR3, the full variable domain is GAGVSQTPSNKVTEKGKYVELRCDPISGHTALYWYRQSLGQGPEFLIYFQGTGAADDSGLPNDRFFAVRPEGSVSTLKIQRTERGDSAVYLCASSSGGSEQFFGPGTRLTVL.

This clone has just a few counts. The sample carries other DNA sequences with the same CDR3. The chain is built from TRBV5-1 and TRBJ1-4, with a possible D match to TRBD1 (5 bases). The germline V gene encodes CDR1 SGHRS and CDR2 YFSETQ. V gave up 2 bases and J gave up 7 bases, with 12 bases separating them. This CDR3 has 14 amino acids. The CDR3 region is CASSLGRGGEKLFF. CDR3 in DNA: TGCGCCAGCAGCTTAGGGAGGGGAGGTGAAAAACTGTTTTTT.

This clone was seen a single time. V and J are TRBV9 and TRBJ2-2; 9 bases fit TRBD2. CDR1 is SGDLS and CDR2 is YYNGEE in the germline V gene. The length of the CDR3 is 19 residues. V trimming: 4 bases; J trimming: 3 bases; junction bases outside the gene matches: 16. Written as DNA, the CDR3 is TGTGCCAGCAGCCCCCTGGGGGATAGCGGGAGTTGGCACACCGGGGAGCTGTTTTTT. This codes for CASSPLGDSGSWHTGELFF.

The chain employs TRBV6-5 and TRBJ1-1, with D possibly matching TRBD1 (6 bases). The CDR3 is made up of 14 amino acids. The germline V gene encodes CDR1 MNHEY and CDR2 SVGAGI. V was pared by 6 bases and J by 1 base, with 12 bases between. CDR3 in amino acids: CASRTGMGNTEAFF. The CDR3 region has the DNA TGTGCCAGCAGAACAGGGATGGGGAACACTGAAGCTTTCTTT.

Points on this clone: The sample has other DNA sequences that encode this CDR3 too. The genes are TRBV6-5 and TRBJ2-5; no clear D gene. Trimming cost V 0 bases and J 2 bases, with 7 bases left between them. There are 14 residues in the CDR3. Germline assignment: CDR1 MNHEY and CDR2 SVGAGI. CDR3: CASSYSSLQETQYF. In nucleotides, the CDR3 is TGTGCCAGCAGTTACTCATCTCTTCAAGAGACCCAGTACTTC.